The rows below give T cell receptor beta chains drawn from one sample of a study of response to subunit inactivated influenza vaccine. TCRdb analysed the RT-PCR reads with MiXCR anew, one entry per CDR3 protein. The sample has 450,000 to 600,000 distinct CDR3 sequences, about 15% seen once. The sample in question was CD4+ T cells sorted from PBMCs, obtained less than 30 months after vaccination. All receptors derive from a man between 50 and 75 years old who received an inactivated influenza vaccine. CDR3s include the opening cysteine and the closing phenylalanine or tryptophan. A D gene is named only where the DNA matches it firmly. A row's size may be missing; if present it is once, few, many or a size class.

DNA: TGCGCCAGCAGCTTATCGGGAGGGCCGGCCGGGGAGCTGTTTTTT; CDR3: CASSLSGGPAGELFF; size: few; J: TRBJ2-2; V: TRBV5-1; D: TRBD2
DNA: TGTGCCATCAAAGGGACAGGAATCGAGCAGTACTTC; CDR3: CAIKGTGIEQYF; size: .; J: TRBJ2-7; V: TRBV10-3; D: TRBD1
DNA: TGTGCCAGCAGCGCCTTAGCGGTAGCAGGCGAGCAGTACTTC; CDR3: CASSALAVAGEQYF; size: few; J: TRBJ2-7; V: TRBV7-2; D: .
DNA: TGTGCCAGCAGCAACCACCCTGCGGGTATTGAAGAGACCCAGTACTTC; CDR3: CASSNHPAGIEETQYF; size: many; J: TRBJ2-5; V: TRBV4-2; D: .
DNA: TGTGCCAGCAGCCCGGACAGGGGCCCTGACAATGAGCAGTTCTTC; CDR3: CASSPDRGPDNEQFF; size: .; J: TRBJ2-1; V: TRBV11-2; D: TRBD1
DNA: TGCGCCAGCAGCCGGACCAGCCTCAACTATAACTATGGCTACACCTTC; CDR3: CASSRTSLNYNYGYTF; size: .; J: TRBJ1-2; V: TRBV5-1; D: .
DNA: TGTGCCAGCAGTTTAATAAACACCTACGAGCAGTACTTC; CDR3: CASSLINTYEQYF; size: many; J: TRBJ2-7; V: TRBV12-3/TRBV12-4; D: .
DNA: TGCAGCGTTGTGATTTCGGGGCCTCGGACCCAGTACTTC; CDR3: CSVVISGPRTQYF; size: medium-sized; J: TRBJ2-5; V: TRBV29-1; D: .
DNA: TGTGCCAGCAGGCCCACCAGGGGTAGCTCCTACAATGAGCAGTTCTTC; CDR3: CASRPTRGSSYNEQFF; size: .; J: TRBJ2-1; V: TRBV25-1; D: .
DNA: TGCAGCGTTGCCCAGGGAGTCCCCTACAATGAGCAGTTCTTC; CDR3: CSVAQGVPYNEQFF; size: few; J: TRBJ2-1; V: TRBV29-1; D: .
DNA: TGCAGTGCTTACCCCCAGCGTCAAACCGGGGAGCTGTTTTTT; CDR3: CSAYPQRQTGELFF; size: many; J: TRBJ2-2; V: TRBV20-1; D: .
DNA: TGTGCCAGCAGTTACAACCCTATGGGACTCTACGAGCAGTACTTC; CDR3: CASSYNPMGLYEQYF; size: few; J: TRBJ2-7; V: TRBV6-5; D: .
DNA: TGTGCCAGCAGCTGGGCGTGGGGGGGTAGCACAGATACGCAGTATTTT; CDR3: CASSWAWGGSTDTQYF; size: .; J: TRBJ2-3; V: TRBV7-2; D: TRBD2
DNA: TGTGCCAGCAGTTCTACCCCCGGGGCAGGACCTAGGCCCCTCCACTTT; CDR3: CASSSTPGAGPRPLHF; size: few; J: TRBJ1-6; V: TRBV28; D: .
DNA: TGTGCCAGCAGCTTAGCGCCGCGGAGCGCCAACCGGAACAATGAGCAGTTCTTC; CDR3: CASSLAPRSANRNNEQFF; size: few; J: TRBJ2-1; V: TRBV7-2; D: .
DNA: TGCAGTGCTAGCAAACTAGCGGGGGGTTTGGTTGAGCAGTTCTTC; CDR3: CSASKLAGGLVEQFF; size: .; J: TRBJ2-1; V: TRBV20-1; D: TRBD2
DNA: TGTGCCAGCAGTTACTCACCCCAAGGACAGGGATTCGAGCAGTACTTC; CDR3: CASSYSPQGQGFEQYF; size: .; J: TRBJ2-7; V: TRBV6-5; D: TRBD1
DNA: TGTGCCATCAGTATGACACACCTGAAGGAGCAGTTCTTC; CDR3: CAISMTHLKEQFF; size: few; J: TRBJ2-1; V: TRBV10-3; D: .
DNA: TGCGCCAGCGGTCTACAGGGGGTTACCACTGAAGCTTTCTTT; CDR3: CASGLQGVTTEAFF; size: .; J: TRBJ1-1; V: TRBV5-1; D: TRBD1
DNA: TGTGCCACCAGTGGACGAGGGTGGCAGCCTAGACCAGATACGCAGTATTTT; CDR3: CATSGRGWQPRPDTQYF; size: .; J: TRBJ2-3; V: TRBV24-1; D: .
DNA: TGCGCCAGCAGCTTGGCAGGGACAGTTAGCACAGATACGCAGTATTTT; CDR3: CASSLAGTVSTDTQYF; size: few; J: TRBJ2-3; V: TRBV5-1; D: TRBD1
DNA: TGTGCCATCAGTAGGACGGCCACAGGGGCCGGGAATTCACCCCTCCACTTT; CDR3: CAISRTATGAGNSPLHF; size: .; J: TRBJ1-6; V: TRBV10-3; D: TRBD1
DNA: TGTGCCAGCAGTTGGACCGCGCGAGAGACCCAGTACTTC; CDR3: CASSWTARETQYF; size: few; J: TRBJ2-5; V: TRBV12-3/TRBV12-4; D: .
DNA: TGTGCCAGTACCGACAGGGGCCGAAGTAATGAAAAACTGTTTTTT; CDR3: CASTDRGRSNEKLFF; size: few; J: TRBJ1-4; V: TRBV19; D: TRBD1
DNA: TGTGCCAGCTCAAGTGCGGGGGGCACAGATACGCAGTATTTT; CDR3: CASSSAGGTDTQYF; size: few; J: TRBJ2-3; V: TRBV18; D: TRBD2
DNA: TGTGCCAGCAGTTCTACTCAGGGGAAGCAGTTCTTC; CDR3: CASSSTQGKQFF; size: .; J: TRBJ2-1; V: TRBV12-3/TRBV12-4; D: .
DNA: TGCAGTGCTAGAGGCCAGGGGAAAAACATTCAGTACTTC; CDR3: CSARGQGKNIQYF; size: .; J: TRBJ2-4; V: TRBV20-1; D: .
DNA: TGCAGTGCTAGCCGGGACAGGACTTTAGGTTTTTCACCCCTCCACTTT; CDR3: CSASRDRTLGFSPLHF; size: .; J: TRBJ1-6; V: TRBV20-1; D: TRBD1
DNA: TGTGCCAGCAGGGGACAGGGGTCCGGGGAGCTGTTTTTT; CDR3: CASRGQGSGELFF; size: .; J: TRBJ2-2; V: TRBV3-1; D: TRBD1
DNA: TGTGCCAGCAGCTTAGGGACTAGCGGGGCACTCCAAGAGACCCAGTACTTC; CDR3: CASSLGTSGALQETQYF; size: few; J: TRBJ2-5; V: TRBV7-9; D: TRBD2
DNA: TGTGCCAGCAGCCAAGTTCACAGCACCACAGATACGCAGTATTTT; CDR3: CASSQVHSTTDTQYF; size: few; J: TRBJ2-3; V: TRBV3-1; D: .
DNA: TGCAGTGCTATTAAAGACAGGAGCTACGAGCAGTACTTC; CDR3: CSAIKDRSYEQYF; size: many; J: TRBJ2-7; V: TRBV20-1; D: .
DNA: TGCAGTGCTAGGGTAGGGAACACTGAAGCTTTCTTT; CDR3: CSARVGNTEAFF; size: few; J: TRBJ1-1; V: TRBV20-1; D: .
DNA: TGTGCCATCAGTGGTGGGGGTTACGAGCAGTACTTC; CDR3: CAISGGGYEQYF; size: many; J: TRBJ2-7; V: TRBV10-3; D: .
DNA: TGCAGCGTACAGGGGGCGCAAGGGGAGACCCAGTACTTC; CDR3: CSVQGAQGETQYF; size: .; J: TRBJ2-5; V: TRBV29-1; D: TRBD1
DNA: TGTGCCAGCAGTGAAGTTCGGCAGAACTATGGCTACACCTTC; CDR3: CASSEVRQNYGYTF; size: .; J: TRBJ1-2; V: TRBV6-1; D: .
DNA: TGCGCCAGCAGCTTGGCAGGGGCCTTTGGAAACACCATATATTTT; CDR3: CASSLAGAFGNTIYF; size: few; J: TRBJ1-3; V: TRBV5-1; D: .
DNA: TGCAGCGTTGCCCCAGCGGTTGGGAATGAGCATTTCTTC; CDR3: CSVAPAVGNEHFF; size: .; J: TRBJ2-1; V: TRBV29-1; D: .
DNA: TGTGCCAGCAGTTCCGGACAGACTAACTACAATGAGCAGTTCTTC; CDR3: CASSSGQTNYNEQFF; size: .; J: TRBJ2-1; V: TRBV6-2/TRBV6-3; D: .
DNA: TGTGCCAGCAGTGAAGGTGGAAACACCATATATTTT; CDR3: CASSEGGNTIYF; size: many; J: TRBJ1-3; V: TRBV6-1; D: .
DNA: TGTGCCAGCAGTTTTTTGGTAGCGGGAGCAAATGAGCAGTTCTTC; CDR3: CASSFLVAGANEQFF; size: .; J: TRBJ2-1; V: TRBV12-3/TRBV12-4; D: TRBD2
DNA: TGCAGTGCTAGAGATCTGAGAGCGGGAGAAGATACGCAGTATTTT; CDR3: CSARDLRAGEDTQYF; size: .; J: TRBJ2-3; V: TRBV20-1; D: TRBD2